Detailed here is one T cell receptor beta chain. What antigen it recognizes has not been identified. The input lacks base qualities; no much larger clone sits a single base away. The entry originates in a study of T cell responses to AZD1222 COVID-19 vaccine (dated by TCRdb to about 2021). With respect to the entire study: A total of about 230 trial participants underwent TCR sequencing, of whom about 210 received two doses of AZD1222 and around 25 received two doses of the MenACWY control vaccine. Trial participants were enrolled by age into subgroups of 18-55, 56-69 and 70-plus years, and roughly 150, 30 and 60 TCR-sequenced participants, respectively, were included in these subgroups. Overall results and qualifications from the work: Because no day 14 peak-response samples were available, the repertoires could be characterized only after the peak T cell response. Reportedly, close to half of the unique spike-specific TCRs recognized epitopes lying outside the regions that are mutated in the B.1.351 and B.1.1.7 variants. The 56-69-year group was small, and its depth increase did not reach significance, likely because of low power. Only five or six AZD1222 recipients were SARS-CoV-2 seropositive at baseline, limiting conclusions about previously exposed vaccinees. The whole spike protein was spanned by vaccine-associated CD4 TCRs, and dominant responses were seen in regions 160-218 and 743-854. After two AZD1222 doses, both the breadth and the depth of spike-specific TCRs were significantly higher than at day 0 and than in MenACWY recipients. Participants were mostly white British and included more females than males, and it was suggested by the authors that clonal diversity may have been underestimated.

Sample time point, as interpreted from the label and publication: about 28 days (+/-7) after the second vaccine dose. AZD1222 recipients with second doses at about 4 weeks or about 12 weeks were pooled, because spike-specific TCR depth and breadth did not differ between schedules. The vaccinee samples were drawn from two UK trials, COV001 and COV002, one of which was a single-blind randomized controlled phase 2/3 trial testing AZD1222 (ChAdOx1 nCoV-19) in healthy adults. For TCRbeta chain sequencing, PBMC samples from trial participants were taken at day 0 and at day 28 after the second dose. Counted from cysteine to phenylalanine, this CDR3 has 14 amino acids. The only DNA kept is the CDR3, 42 bases in frame from the first base. For CDR1 and CDR2, the germline V gene lists SGHNT and YENEEA. V gives up 4 bases and J gives up 8 bases, and the segment between their germline ends measures 15 bases.

The CDR3 regions of human TCRbeta chains were analyzed by immunosequencing. Turning to the authors' computational methods: TCRs in the repertoires were matched against a reference library of SARS-CoV-2-specific TCRs that had been generated with the MIRA antigen-specificity platform. Breadth was defined as the fraction of unique TCRs that were SARS-CoV-2-associated, and depth was defined as the fraction of total T cells that were SARS-CoV-2-associated. Using the MIRA data, each spike-specific TCR was assigned both to the spike region to which the TCR was reactive and to a CD4 or CD8 class. Log10-transformed breadth and depth values were compared by one-way ANOVA with Sidak's multiple comparisons tests. In TCRdb, the immuneACCESS table is reduced to in-frame sequences with V and J assigned. These tables do not hold every clone; where another copy was compared, an unresolved V gene accounts for under half, and the others remain unexplained. That table gives V, J and clone size, and the DNA gave D and trimming. This sample holds around 130,000 clones; approximately 90% were observed only once. In total, the top ten clones hold 3% of the sample.

The input for sequencing was peripheral blood, taken 28 days after the second AZD1222 dose. This TCR derives from an adult who received the AZD1222 COVID-19 vaccine. Here the chain combines TRBV11-3 and TRBJ2-1; D gene: possibly TRBD1, on 5 matching bases. The nucleotide sequence is TGTGCCAGCAGCTCCAACAGGTGGGGCCATGAGCAGTTCTTC. This translates into CASSSNRWGHEQFF.